Detailed here is one TCR beta chain. This clone has just a few counts. Its antigen has not been determined. Base-call qualities are not available, and no considerably larger clone is one nucleotide away. This sample was taken from a study of cytomegalovirus exposure and HLA in healthy donors (dated by TCRdb to about 2017). About the investigation overall: The 550 to 750 repertoires of the first cohort and the roughly 120 validation repertoires were produced on the same platform, according to a later analysis. The study was designed to test whether signatures of past pathogen exposure could be identified by cataloging public T cell receptors. A separate validation cohort of roughly 110 different subjects was used in addition to the roughly 640-subject first cohort. To predict cytomegalovirus infection status, the study combined high-throughput TCR immunosequencing, statistical association of individual TCRs with disease status, and machine learning.

V ends up 1 base short and J 6 bases short, with an unmatched junction base count of 8. Looking up the germline V gene yields CDR1 SGHTA and CDR2 FQGNSA. The CDR3 covers 16 residues, taking in both the cysteine and the phenylalanine. Only CDR3 DNA remains: 48 bases, in frame from the first base. Points the paper makes about the study in general: Subsequent analysis determined that TCRs grouped into clusters in the first cohort also showed a tendency toward co-occurrence across the 90 to 150 validation repertoires, and roughly 94% of cluster scores exceeded 0. The authors suggested that the approach could potentially be generalized to other disease states and immunological phenotypes. The validation cohort had no HLA typing available for a later analysis, so co-occurrence within that cohort was assessed over all 120 or so repertoires. Most TCR sequences were seen in very few donors, while some public TCRs were found in many individuals. In vitro tests confirmed that a few of the cytomegalovirus-associated TCR beta chains recognize cytomegalovirus antigens. A total of 150 to 200 TCR beta chains were listed by the study as associated with cytomegalovirus. The classifier was reported to diagnose cytomegalovirus status with high specificity and sensitivity in both the original and validation cohorts.

Library prep was done by the immunoSEQ multiplex PCR assay. In the paper's pipeline: A statistical classification framework was built for diagnosing cytomegalovirus status from the catalog of TCR beta chain sequences. TCRdb stores this immuneACCESS table with in-frame sequences only. Part of the clones is absent; in the studies checked, under half of the shortfall reflects unresolved V genes, and no reason is known for the rest. V and J calls and clone size follow that table, whereas D and trimming were derived from the DNA. In this sample the table shows approximately 220,000 clones, around nine tenths of which occur a single time. The ten largest clones add up to around 2.6% of the sample. Donors formed part of the validation cohort, which comprised 120 subjects and was distinct from the first cohort of 670 or so subjects.

The sequence was obtained from a man in his late teens or twenties in good health and CMV-seronegative. Sequenced input: PBMCs. The V and J genes are TRBV7-2 and TRBJ2-4; 8 middle bases align to TRBD2. This receptor has the CDR3 CASSLGVAGRGNIQYF. The nucleotides are TGTGCCAGCAGCTTAGGAGTAGCGGGAAGGGGAAACATTCAGTACTTC.